The 19 T cell receptor beta chains below were found in one sample sequenced in a study of read filtering for tumor transcriptome and immune sequencing. From 350 to 500 ng of RNA, a library with molecular barcoded alpha/delta and beta/gamma adaptors was made. A single record per CDR3 protein comes from TCRdb applying MiXCR to the reads. Found here are 94,000 or so distinct CDR3 sequences, 9% to 15% of them singletons; the top ten hold under 15%. Sequenced material: a population of CD138-negative cells sorted from bone marrow. Every receptor here comes from a donor at least 40 years old with multiple myeloma.

This clonotype was recorded at least ten times. The chain couples TRBV28 to TRBJ2-2; no firm D call. The CDR3 is made up of 13 amino acids. Trimming left V 2 bases short and J 10 bases short, with 11 bases between. The germline gives CDR1 MDHEN, CDR2 SYDVKM. CDR3 sequence (DNA): TGTGCCAGCAGTTTAAGGAAGATGGCGGAGCTGTTTTTT. Translating gives CASSLRKMAELFF.

This clonotype was seen many times. The chain combines TRBV6-1 with TRBJ2-3; 8 positions agree with TRBD1. This CDR3 spans 14 amino acids. In germline, CDR1 is MNHNS, CDR2 SASEGT. V lost 6 bases, J lost 1 base, and 3 bases stayed unmatched. The CDR3 protein is CASSPGQGTDTQYF. DNA of the CDR3: TGTGCCAGCAGCCCGGGACAGGGCACAGATACGCAGTATTTT.

This clonotype appeared many times. The rearrangement uses TRBV28 and TRBJ2-7; D is perhaps TRBD1 (6 bases). The germline V and J ends were trimmed by 6 bases and 0 bases, with 15 bases remaining between them. The CDR3 is 15 amino acids. CDR1 and CDR2 from the germline V gene are MDHEN and SYDVKM. The CDR3 is CASRSQGRGSYEQYF. DNA of the CDR3: TGTGCCAGCAGATCACAGGGAAGGGGCTCCTACGAGCAGTACTTC.

This clonotype occurred many times. The chain links TRBV20-1 to TRBJ2-3; D uncertain. This CDR3 contains 12 residues. V lost 6 bases to trimming and J lost 3 bases, with 10 bases between them. Per the germline V gene, CDR1 is DFQATT and CDR2 is SNEGSKA (reference sequence). For the CDR3, the DNA is TGCAGTGCCCCCCGAGAGACAGATACGCAGTATTTT. Amino acid sequence: CSAPRETDTQYF.

This clonotype was detected ten times or more. The CDR3 here is CAVGQGSYEQYF. CDR3 coding DNA: TGTGCCGTAGGACAGGGATCCTACGAGCAGTACTTC. This chain links TRBV19 with TRBJ2-7, with 8 bases that match TRBD1. V dropped 11 bases and J dropped 1; count of bases not matched to a gene: 4. The CDR3 extends over 12 amino acids. Germline CDR1 is LNHDA and CDR2 is SQIVND (reference sequence).

This clonotype was detected ten times or more. The CDR3 DNA is TGCAGTGCTACTCGGGCTAGGGCCACCTACAATGAGCAGTTCTTC. It yields the protein CSATRARATYNEQFF. This chain links TRBV20-1 with TRBJ2-1; no firm D call. The germline gives CDR1 DFQATT, CDR2 SNEGSKA (reference sequence). V lost 4 bases and J lost 2, with 15 bases in between. The CDR3 sequence is 15 residues long.

The chain combines TRBV12-3 or TRBV12-4 with TRBJ2-2; TRBD2 matches at 8 bases. The ends lost 5 bases at V and 5 bases at J; junction bases unmatched: 7. This CDR3 is 15 amino acids long. The CDR3 spells CASSPARGGTGELFF. The CDR3 coding sequence is TGTGCCAGCAGTCCGGCTCGGGGGGGAACCGGGGAGCTGTTTTTT.

V gene TRBV29-1 combines with J gene TRBJ2-5; 8 bases are a match to TRBD1. Germline values: CDR1 SQVTM, CDR2 ANQGSEA. This CDR3 spans 13 amino acids. J gave up 4 bases and V 7 bases, and 8 bases lay outside the gene matches. The CDR3 loop reads CSGADRGRETQYF. The CDR3 bases are TGCAGCGGGGCCGACAGGGGTAGAGAGACCCAGTACTTC.

There are a few counts of this clonotype. This sequence may be a read error, since a much larger clone differs from it by one base. The chain recombines TRBV7-9 with TRBJ2-1; tentatively, D is TRBD1 (5 bases). Germline CDR1 reads SEHNR; CDR2 reads FQNEAQ (reference sequence). Between the trimmed V and J ends, which lost 1 base and 9 bases, there was a span of 10 bases. The CDR3 sequence is 13 residues long. CDR3 residues: CASSLEGIGEQFF. In nucleotides, the CDR3 is TGTGCCAGCAGCTTAGAGGGGATAGGTGAGCAGTTCTTC. The complete variable domain, with remaining parts taken from reference TRBV7-9 and TRBJ2-1, reads DTGVSQNPRHKITKRGQNVTFRCDPISEHNRLYWYRQTLGQGPEFLTYFQNEAQLEKSRLLSDRFSAERPKGSFSTLEIQRTEQGDSAMYLCASSLEGIGEQFFGPGTRLTVL.

In the case of this clonotype: A single base separates this from a much larger clone, so it may be a read error. The final CDR3 position lacks the conserved phenylalanine or tryptophan, pointing to a likely read error. The V call is TRBV10-2, the J call TRBJ2-7, with D unresolved. Germline lookup yields CDR1 WSHSY and CDR2 SAAADI. The CDR3 loop spans 12 amino acids. Trimming removed 6 bases from V and 5 bases from J, with 11 bases in between. CDR3 protein: CASSPLLNEQYS. The CDR3 DNA follows: TGCGCCAGCAGCCCACTCTTAAACGAGCAGTACTCC.

Comment on this clonotype: A much larger clone differs by one base, so this may be a read error. V is TRBV20-1 and J is TRBJ2-3; weak D call: TRBD2 (5 bases). In germline, CDR1 is DFQATT, CDR2 SNEGSKA (reference sequence). This CDR3 comprises 11 residues. CDR3 sequence: CSVPSRDTRYF. The CDR3 bases are TGCAGTGTCCCATCCCGGGATACGCGGTATTTT.

Points on this clonotype: At one end the junction does not follow the germline gene, possibly because of a read error. The CDR3 coding sequence is TGTGCCAGCGGCTTTCACAATGAGCAGCTCTTC. This translates into CASGFHNEQLF. This rearrangement joins TRBV7-8 to TRBJ2-1; D is ambiguous. The CDR3 sequence is 11 residues long. Germline V CDR1 and CDR2: SGHVS, FQNEAQ.

Of note for this clonotype: An end of the junction does not agree with germline; a read error may underlie this. The rearrangement uses TRBV12-3 or TRBV12-4 and TRBJ2-7; TRBD2 might be the D (6 bases). There are 16 residues in the CDR3. CDR3 sequence: CASSSYPGGKADEQCF. The CDR3 nucleotides read TGTGCCAGCAGTTCCTACCCTGGCGGGAAGGCCGACGAGCAGTGCTTC.

This clonotype was counted many times. The chain links TRBV19 to TRBJ2-1; the D is unclear. The germline gives CDR1 LNHDA, CDR2 SQIVND (reference sequence). The CDR3 contains 14 residues. V shed 3 bases and J shed 6 bases, with 12 bases lying between them. The CDR3 is CASSISVRPNEQFF. DNA for the CDR3: TGTGCCAGTAGTATTAGTGTCAGGCCCAATGAGCAGTTCTTC.

For this clonotype: This may be a read error: a much more frequent sequence differs by one nucleotide. The rearrangement links TRBV2 to TRBJ2-5, with a tentative D call TRBD1 (7 bases). CDR1 SNHLY and CDR2 FYNNEI come from the germline V gene. This CDR3 spans 13 amino acids. CDR3 in amino acids: CASSGDSRETRYF. CDR3 coding DNA: TGTGCCAGCAGTGGGGACAGCCGGGAGACCCGGTACTTC.

The table lists this clonotype with many counts. This sequence joins TRBV20-1 and TRBJ1-1; 10 bases are a match to TRBD1. The CDR3 consists of 14 residues. Germline CDR1 and CDR2: DFQATT and SNEGSKA (reference sequence). V lost 4 bases to trimming and J lost 7 bases; unmatched junction nucleotides: 9. The chain's CDR3 is CSANDRGRFIEAFF. Written as DNA, the CDR3 is TGCAGTGCTAATGACAGGGGGCGCTTTATTGAAGCTTTCTTT.

This clonotype was observed many times. The rearrangement links TRBV7-9 to TRBJ2-7; TRBD1 agrees at 8 bases. Trimming cost V 8 bases and J 3 bases; bases outside gene matches: 3. Germline CDR1 is SEHNR and CDR2 is FQNEAQ (reference sequence). CDR3 length: 12 residues. CDR3 loop: CASGDRSYEQYF. CDR3 in DNA: TGTGCCAGCGGGGACAGGAGCTACGAGCAGTACTTC.

The table lists this clonotype with many counts. The rearrangement uses TRBV20-1 and TRBJ2-3; 15 bases are shared with TRBD2. Germline V gene data show CDR1 as DFQATT and CDR2 as SNEGSKA (reference sequence). With 4 bases clipped from V and 4 bases from J, the junction kept 6 bases outside the gene matches. The CDR3 runs to 16 residues. The CDR3 DNA follows: TGCAGTGCTAAAGGGACTAGCGGGAGGACGGCAGATACGCAGTATTTT. Translating it yields CSAKGTSGRTADTQYF.

This rearrangement joins TRBV18 to TRBJ2-3, with TRBD2 identical over 9 bases. The CDR3 length is 16 residues. CDR1 and CDR2 (germline): KGHSH, LQKENI. After removal of 6 bases from V and 2 bases from J, the junction contained 9 bases not matched to a gene. CDR3 in amino acids: CASSRRTSAYTDTQYF. The DNA for the CDR3 is TGTGCCAGCTCTCGCCGGACTAGCGCCTACACAGATACGCAGTATTTT. Combining the CDR3 with reference TRBV18 and TRBJ2-3 gives the whole variable domain NAGVMQNPRHLVRRRGQEARLRCSPMKGHSHVYWYRQLPEEGLKFMVYLQKENIIDESGMPKERFSAEFPKEGPSILRIQQVVRGDSAAYFCASSRRTSAYTDTQYFGPGTRLTVL.